This TCR beta chain was observed in a study of OX40 agonist ivuxolimab in advanced cancers. Study results and limitations: Specificity for antigen went undetermined in the expanded peripheral T cells.

There are 12 residues in the CDR3. The V and J ends lost 1 base and 6 bases respectively, with 5 bases between them. The germline CDR1 and CDR2 sequences are SEHNR and FQNEAQ (reference sequence). With regard to this clone: Its antigen is undetermined.

Using immunoSEQ multiplex PCR, the repertoire was profiled, and TCRdb retains in-frame clones only, with some absent. This table has tens of thousands of clones, approximately 94% appearing once. The source of this sequence is an adult with an advanced solid tumor such as melanoma, head and neck, liver or kidney cancer. The chain uses TRBV7-9 and TRBJ2-3, with unresolved D. The sample in question was CD4+ or CD8+ T cells sorted from blood, obtained in a trial of the OX40 agonist ivuxolimab. The CDR3 loop reads CASSLGTDTQYF. The CDR3, as DNA: TGTGCCAGCAGCTTAGGGACGGATACGCAGTATTTT.